The entry below describes one T cell receptor beta chain. Its antigen is unknown. Thyroid ultrasound and orbital computed tomography, with clinical symptoms and serum thyroxine and TRAb, informed diagnoses. This sample was taken from a study of T cells in Graves' hyperthyroidism and ophthalmopathy. Study-level results: Ophthalmopathy onset followed model prediction by a median about 6.5 months.

The CDR3 regions of TCR beta were amplified from RNA transcripts. With the HTBI primer set, the TCR CDR3 went through a first round of RT-PCR. TCRdb called the multiplex PCR reads again in MiXCR, with one record for every CDR3 protein. The data hold about 59,000 distinct CDR3 sequences, with roughly 58% observed a single time. The sequence derives from a woman aged 55 to 70 with Graves' ophthalmopathy. Sequencing was done on a sample of blood.

The CDR3 protein is CASRTQGSGNTIYF. The CDR3 bases are TGTGCCAGCAGAACCCAAGGGTCTGGAAACACCATATATTTT. J is TRBJ1-3 and V is TRBV28, with unresolved D. Per germline, CDR1 MDHEN and CDR2 SYDVKM. The CDR3 runs to 14 residues. V gave up 6 bases and J gave up 1 base, with 10 bases separating them.